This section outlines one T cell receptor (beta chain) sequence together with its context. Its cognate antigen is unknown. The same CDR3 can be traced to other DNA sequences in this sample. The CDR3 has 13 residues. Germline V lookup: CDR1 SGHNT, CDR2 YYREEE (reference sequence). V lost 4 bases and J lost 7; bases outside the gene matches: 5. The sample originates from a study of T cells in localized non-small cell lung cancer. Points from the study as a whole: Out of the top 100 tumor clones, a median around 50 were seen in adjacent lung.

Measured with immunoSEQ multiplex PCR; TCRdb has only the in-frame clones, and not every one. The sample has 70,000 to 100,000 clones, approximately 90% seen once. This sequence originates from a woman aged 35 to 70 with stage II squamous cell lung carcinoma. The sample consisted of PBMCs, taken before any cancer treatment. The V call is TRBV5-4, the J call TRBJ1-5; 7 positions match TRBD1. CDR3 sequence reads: CASSLDRVQPQHF. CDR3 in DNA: TGTGCCAGCAGCCTTGACAGGGTCCAGCCCCAGCATTTT.